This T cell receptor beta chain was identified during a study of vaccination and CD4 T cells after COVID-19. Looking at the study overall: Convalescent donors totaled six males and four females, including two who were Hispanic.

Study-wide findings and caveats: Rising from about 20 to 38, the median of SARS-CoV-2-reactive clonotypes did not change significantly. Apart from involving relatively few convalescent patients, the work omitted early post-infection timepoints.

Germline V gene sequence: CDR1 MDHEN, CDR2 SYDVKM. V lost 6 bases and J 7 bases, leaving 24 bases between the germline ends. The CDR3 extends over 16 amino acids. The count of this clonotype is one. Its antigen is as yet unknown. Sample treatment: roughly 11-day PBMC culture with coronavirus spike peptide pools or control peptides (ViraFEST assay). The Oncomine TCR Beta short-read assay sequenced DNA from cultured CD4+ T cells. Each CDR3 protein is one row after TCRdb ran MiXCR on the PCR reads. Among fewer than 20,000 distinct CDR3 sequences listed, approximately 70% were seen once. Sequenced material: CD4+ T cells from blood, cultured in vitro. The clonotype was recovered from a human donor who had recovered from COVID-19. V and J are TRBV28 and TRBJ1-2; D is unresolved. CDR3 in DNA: TGTGCCAGCAGCCAAGACCACATGGCCCCGGTCGTTGGCTACACCTTC. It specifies CASSQDHMAPVVGYTF.